This entry describes one T cell receptor (beta chain). This clonotype has at least ten counts. The clone's antigen remains unknown. A much bigger clone sits one base away, suggesting this may be a read error. Sequences SEHNR (CDR1) and FQNEAQ (CDR2) are obtained from the germline V gene (reference sequence). The CDR3 spans 15 residues, from the cysteine through the phenylalanine. The kept DNA is CDR3 alone, 45 bases in frame from the first base. Trimming leaves V shorter by 4 bases and J shorter by 7 bases, with the junction holding 12 bases beyond the gene matches. The sample is drawn from a study of breast tumors, draining lymph nodes, adjacent tissues (dated by TCRdb to about 2016). For context, the study as a whole: Breast cancer patients provided tumor, adjacent nontumor tissue and axillary lymph nodes, and the study compared the TCR beta repertoires across these three sources. In human breast cancer, the study set out to assess how tumor, surrounding tissue and draining lymph node repertoires relate to one another and whether T cells might be exchanged between them.

The lymph node samples were taken from the axillary draining lymph nodes of breast cancer patients. The paper as a whole reports these results and caveats: The data were judged consistent with most tumor T cells deriving from the lymph node and then expanding within tumor tissue. Tumor T-cell repertoires showed less diversity than lymph node repertoires and more diversity than nontumor tissue repertoires, and tumor T-cell repertoires showed preferential V and J gene usage. The study presented the conclusion that tumor T cells originate in lymph nodes as consistent with a hypothesis, not as something directly demonstrated. Tumor and nontumor tissue repertoires were found to be significantly more similar in luminal-like than in basal-like breast cancer.

The instrument given in TCRdb is Illumina HiSeq 2000. TCR beta chain libraries were generated through multiplex PCR amplification. The amplified TCR beta chain products were analyzed by high-throughput sequencing. TCRdb passed the public sequencing reads through fastp at Q25 and MiXCR, retaining productive beta sequences. Rows are unified per CDR3 protein, each entry keeping the most common DNA and genes. This sample comprises some 150,000 distinct CDR3 sequences, approximately 30% of them detected only once. The ten largest clonotypes hold 3.8% of the sample. The rearrangement combines TRBV7-9 with TRBJ1-2, and 7 junctional nucleotides match TRBD1. The TCR originated in a female donor with breast cancer. Some clones in this sample may be carry-over from other donors' samples. The source material was axillary lymph node tissue. The sequenced DNA is TGTGCCAGCAGCTCGGGCCCTGACAGGGTCCCTGGCTACACCTTC. Its protein is CASSSGPDRVPGYTF.